The entry below gives a single TCR beta chain sequence along with its context. Its antigen specificity is not known. There are no base qualities to consult, and no much larger clone falls within one base. This entry belongs to a study of PD-1 blockade in classical Hodgkin lymphoma (TCRdb year 2020). As for the study more broadly: Nivolumab dosing was 3 mg/kg intravenously every 2 weeks, continuing until either disease progression or unacceptable toxicity. The study used CyTOF and TCR beta sequencing to define a peripheral blood immune signature of response to PD-1 blockade in classical Hodgkin lymphoma.

Genomic DNA was extracted with the Qiagen DNeasy kit from unsorted PBMCs and from negatively selected CD4+ and CD8+ fractions. TCR beta CDR3 regions were subjected to amplification by immunoSEQ multiplex PCR with primers that anneal to V and J segments. Amplification bias was minimized using a synthetic immune receptor repertoire, and residual bias was removed computationally after sequencing. In the authors' own workflow: Repertoire diversity was quantified as the Shannon entropy index using custom Python scripts. The unsorted, CD4+ and CD8+ repertoires were each analyzed separately, with the exception of combined analyses, where CD4+ and CD8+ sequences were merged in silico. Clonal expansion was defined as at least a 2-fold frequency increase after treatment relative to C1D1, with a pseudocount of 0.5 for undetected baseline clones. Clones with 0 or 1 copy at C1D1 were defined as singleton clones, while clones with 2 or more copies were defined as non-singleton clones. By matching protein sequences in sorted samples from the same patient, clones expanded in unsorted samples were annotated as CD4+, CD8+ or unknown. Wilcoxon tests on paired samples were used to test changes in diversity from C1D1 to C4D1. The immuneACCESS repertoire file appears here via TCRdb, limited to in-frame rearrangements. These files lack a portion of the clones; in checked studies, under half of the deficit traces to unresolved V genes, and the cause of the others is not known. Clone size and the V and J calls come from that table; the DNA yielded D and trimming. The sample table lists 50,000 to 85,000 clones, 70% to 75% of them with a count of one. About 9.1% of the sample is in the top ten clones.

The investigation overall reported the following: Baseline TCR diversity was reported to be lower in newly diagnosed patients than in healthy donors, and even lower in relapsed/refractory patients. The study was limited to a single clinical trial cohort, and causes of repertoire differences, possibly disease activity or prior therapy, remained undefined. Lower diversity was seen in patients whose nivolumab began less than 1 year after ASCT, and these patients were left out of later analyses so that immune reconstitution would not confound the results. A significant rise by C4D1 was seen in CD4+ but not CD8+ TCR diversity (p=0.0027 vs p=0.16), with the rise being most apparent in complete responders (p=0.02). Trial patients with a complete response had baseline diversity similar to that of newly diagnosed patients, while partial responders and progressors had significantly lower diversity.

What this sample's time point label stands for: cycle 2 day 1 (C2D1) of nivolumab. All trial patients had relapsed after autologous stem cell transplantation, with cohorts A, B and C differing in prior brentuximab vedotin exposure. The trial cohort included 55 to 60 patients with relapsed/refractory classical Hodgkin lymphoma, and each patient had a best overall response of complete response, partial response or progressive disease. Trial patients were treated with single-agent nivolumab in the multi-cohort phase II CheckMate 205 trial. Best overall response was determined by an independent review committee according to the 2007 International Working Group response criteria. Trial PBMCs were obtained immediately prior to nivolumab initiation (C1D1) and on therapy at cycle 2 day 1 and cycle 4 day 1. Peripheral blood was collected in 8 mL Vacutainer Cell Preparation Tubes, from which PBMCs were isolated by centrifugation and then cryopreserved.

The receptor was isolated from a human donor with classical Hodgkin lymphoma. This sample comprised peripheral blood mononuclear cells (PBMCs), obtained before the second cycle of nivolumab.

The CDR3 in this case is CASKVGYGTEAFF. DNA sequence: TGTGCCAGCAAAGTAGGATATGGCACTGAAGCTTTCTTT. The V gene is TRBV2 and the J gene is TRBJ1-1; the D gene is unclear. The germline V gene gives CDR1 as SNHLY and CDR2 as FYNNEI. Trimming takes 7 bases from V and 4 bases from J, and the germline ends sit 13 bases apart. The CDR3 runs 13 amino acids, cysteine and phenylalanine included. The only DNA kept is the CDR3, 39 bases in frame from the first base.